These T cell receptor beta chains were read from a single sample in a study of blood T cells in healthy people across ages. TCRdb itself ran the 5' RACE reads through MiXCR, one entry per CDR3 protein. The sample consists of some 730,000 distinct CDR3 sequences, roughly 20% of them appearing once. Material for sequencing was blood. These receptors all come from a man between 65 and 79 years old in good health. CDR3s include the opening cysteine and the closing phenylalanine or tryptophan. Fields, in order: J gene, V gene, D gene, clone size, CDR3 DNA, CDR3 protein. The D gene is left open where the match is weak. Size is omitted from some rows. Given values are once, few, many or a class for expanded clones.

j_gene: TRBJ2-3
v_gene: TRBV30
d_gene: TRBD2
abundance: NA
CDR3nt: TGTGCCTGGAGTACTAGCGCCACAGATACGCAGTATTTT
CDR3aa: CAWSTSATDTQYF

j_gene: TRBJ1-5
v_gene: TRBV6-2/TRBV6-3
d_gene: NA
abundance: few
CDR3nt: TGTGCCAGCAGTCCTTACAGTAGCAATCAGCCCCAGCATTTT
CDR3aa: CASSPYSSNQPQHF

j_gene: TRBJ1-5
v_gene: TRBV7-9
d_gene: NA
abundance: NA
CDR3nt: TGTGCCAGCAGCTCGGATCTAAAACAGCCCCAGCATTTT
CDR3aa: CASSSDLKQPQHF

j_gene: TRBJ1-1
v_gene: TRBV7-2
d_gene: TRBD1
abundance: NA
CDR3nt: TGTGCCAGCAGCTCTAATGACAGGGGGCAGACTTTCTTT
CDR3aa: CASSSNDRGQTFF

j_gene: TRBJ2-6
v_gene: TRBV12-3/TRBV12-4
d_gene: TRBD1
abundance: few
CDR3nt: TGTGCCAGCAGTTTAGGCCGCGGACAGGCTAGCTCTGGGGCCAACGTCCTGACTTTC
CDR3aa: CASSLGRGQASSGANVLTF

j_gene: TRBJ2-3
v_gene: TRBV9
d_gene: NA
abundance: few
CDR3nt: TGTGCCAGCAGCGTAACCCCCACAGATACGCAGTATTTT
CDR3aa: CASSVTPTDTQYF

j_gene: TRBJ2-5
v_gene: TRBV7-8
d_gene: NA
abundance: NA
CDR3nt: TGTGCCAGCAGCGCACTAACACTGACACACCAAGAGACCCAGTACTTC
CDR3aa: CASSALTLTHQETQYF

j_gene: TRBJ2-7
v_gene: TRBV18
d_gene: NA
abundance: NA
CDR3nt: TGTGCCAGCTCACCAGGCCAAATCTACGAGCAGTACTTC
CDR3aa: CASSPGQIYEQYF

j_gene: TRBJ2-7
v_gene: TRBV20-1
d_gene: NA
abundance: NA
CDR3nt: TGCAGTGCTAGGAATTACCAAATTTATGCCTACGAGCAGTACTTC
CDR3aa: CSARNYQIYAYEQYF

j_gene: TRBJ2-5
v_gene: TRBV18
d_gene: TRBD1
abundance: few
CDR3nt: TGTGCCAGCTCACCTATAAAAGGGGGCGAAGAGACCCAGTACTTC
CDR3aa: CASSPIKGGEETQYF

j_gene: TRBJ2-7
v_gene: TRBV7-2
d_gene: NA
abundance: NA
CDR3nt: TGTGCCAGCAGCTCGAGAAGGGGGATCTCCTACGAGCAGTACTTC
CDR3aa: CASSSRRGISYEQYF

j_gene: TRBJ2-5
v_gene: TRBV20-1
d_gene: NA
abundance: NA
CDR3nt: TGCAGTGCCCCTCACCGCGCTGGAAGGATTTACTTC
CDR3aa: CSAPHRAGRIYF

j_gene: TRBJ2-1
v_gene: TRBV27
d_gene: TRBD1
abundance: few
CDR3nt: TGTGCCAGCGGTAAACAGGGGGTCCCCTACAATGAGCAGTTCTTC
CDR3aa: CASGKQGVPYNEQFF

j_gene: TRBJ1-5
v_gene: TRBV12-3/TRBV12-4
d_gene: NA
abundance: NA
CDR3nt: TGTGCCAGCAGCCCTTCCGAAAATCAGCCCCAGCATTTT
CDR3aa: CASSPSENQPQHF

j_gene: TRBJ2-3
v_gene: TRBV30
d_gene: NA
abundance: NA
CDR3nt: TGTGCCTGGAGCGCCCTTTTCACAGATACGCAGTATTTT
CDR3aa: CAWSALFTDTQYF

j_gene: TRBJ2-3
v_gene: TRBV7-7
d_gene: NA
abundance: few
CDR3nt: TGTGCCAGCAGCCCCCGGGGCAGGATCGGCGATACGCAGTATTTT
CDR3aa: CASSPRGRIGDTQYF

j_gene: TRBJ1-2
v_gene: TRBV6-2/TRBV6-3
d_gene: TRBD1
abundance: NA
CDR3nt: TGTGCCAGCGGCCCCCCGACAGGGTTAAGGGATGGCTACACCTTC
CDR3aa: CASGPPTGLRDGYTF

j_gene: TRBJ2-7
v_gene: TRBV18
d_gene: NA
abundance: few
CDR3nt: TGTGCCAGCTCACCTTTGGGGACCGGGAAGATATCCTACGAGCAGTACTTC
CDR3aa: CASSPLGTGKISYEQYF

j_gene: TRBJ1-5
v_gene: TRBV27
d_gene: NA
abundance: NA
CDR3nt: TGTGCCAGCCAAGTTGGGGGTGGTAATCAGCCCCAGCATTTT
CDR3aa: CASQVGGGNQPQHF

j_gene: TRBJ1-1
v_gene: TRBV3-1
d_gene: NA
abundance: NA
CDR3nt: TGTGCCAGCAGCCAAGAGTCAAGGGTCACTGAAGCTTTCTTT
CDR3aa: CASSQESRVTEAFF

j_gene: TRBJ1-2
v_gene: TRBV29-1
d_gene: NA
abundance: NA
CDR3nt: TGCAGACGCCAGGTGGAGACAGGTCCCTTAGGCTCGATGGGCTACACCTTC
CDR3aa: CRRQVETGPLGSMGYTF

j_gene: TRBJ2-3
v_gene: TRBV29-1
d_gene: TRBD1
abundance: NA
CDR3nt: TGCAGCGTTCCCCCAGGGGGTACGACAGATACGCAGTATTTT
CDR3aa: CSVPPGGTTDTQYF

j_gene: TRBJ1-4
v_gene: TRBV29-1
d_gene: NA
abundance: few
CDR3nt: TGCAGCGTTTCAGATGGGGAACTGTTTTTT
CDR3aa: CSVSDGELFF

j_gene: TRBJ2-6
v_gene: TRBV29-1
d_gene: TRBD1
abundance: NA
CDR3nt: TGCAGCGTTGAAGACAGGGGGCCGTCTGGGGCCAACGTCCTGACTTTC
CDR3aa: CSVEDRGPSGANVLTF

j_gene: TRBJ2-3
v_gene: TRBV24-1
d_gene: NA
abundance: NA
CDR3nt: TGTGCCACCAGTGATGCTCGGGATACGCAGTATTTT
CDR3aa: CATSDARDTQYF

j_gene: TRBJ1-5
v_gene: TRBV19
d_gene: TRBD1
abundance: NA
CDR3nt: TGTGCCAGTAGTATGAGAGGACAGGGCAATCAGCCCCAGCATTTT
CDR3aa: CASSMRGQGNQPQHF

j_gene: TRBJ1-1
v_gene: TRBV9
d_gene: NA
abundance: NA
CDR3nt: TGTGCCAGCAAGCGGGACGGGGGGCAGGCTTTCTTT
CDR3aa: CASKRDGGQAFF

j_gene: TRBJ1-2
v_gene: TRBV5-1
d_gene: NA
abundance: many
CDR3nt: TGCGCCAGCAGCGTTGATGGACAGATCCTTAACTATGGCTACACCTTC
CDR3aa: CASSVDGQILNYGYTF

j_gene: TRBJ1-1
v_gene: TRBV29-1
d_gene: NA
abundance: NA
CDR3nt: TGCAGCGTTGTACTTGGGGGCCTAGACACTGAAGCTTTCTTT
CDR3aa: CSVVLGGLDTEAFF

j_gene: TRBJ2-5
v_gene: TRBV10-2
d_gene: TRBD1
abundance: NA
CDR3nt: TGCGCCAGCACCTCGGGACAGGGTGGGACCCAGTACTTC
CDR3aa: CASTSGQGGTQYF

j_gene: TRBJ2-1
v_gene: TRBV10-2
d_gene: TRBD2
abundance: many
CDR3nt: TGCGCCAGCAGAGGACTAGCGGGGGAGGGGGAGCAGTTCTTC
CDR3aa: CASRGLAGEGEQFF

j_gene: TRBJ1-3
v_gene: TRBV18
d_gene: TRBD1
abundance: NA
CDR3nt: TGTGCCAGCTCACCTTCGGGACAGGGAGTCTCTGGAAACACCATATATTTT
CDR3aa: CASSPSGQGVSGNTIYF

j_gene: TRBJ2-7
v_gene: TRBV20-1
d_gene: TRBD1
abundance: NA
CDR3nt: TGCAGTGCTATGGGACAGGGGGCTGGTCAGTACTTC
CDR3aa: CSAMGQGAGQYF

j_gene: TRBJ2-7
v_gene: TRBV10-3
d_gene: NA
abundance: few
CDR3nt: TGTGCCATCAGGGGTAGTGGGGACGACGAGCAGTACTTC
CDR3aa: CAIRGSGDDEQYF

j_gene: TRBJ2-3
v_gene: TRBV7-2
d_gene: NA
abundance: few
CDR3nt: TGTGTCAGCAGCTTACCGATGGGAGTGGGCACAGATACGCAGTATTTT
CDR3aa: CVSSLPMGVGTDTQYF

j_gene: TRBJ1-2
v_gene: TRBV28
d_gene: TRBD1
abundance: NA
CDR3nt: TGTGCCAGCAGCAGTCGGGACAGCCTCTATGGCTACACCTTC
CDR3aa: CASSSRDSLYGYTF

j_gene: TRBJ1-6
v_gene: TRBV11-2
d_gene: NA
abundance: few
CDR3nt: TGTGCCAGCAACCCGGGACCTAATTCACCCCTCCACTTT
CDR3aa: CASNPGPNSPLHF

j_gene: TRBJ2-5
v_gene: TRBV7-7
d_gene: TRBD1
abundance: NA
CDR3nt: TGTGCCAGCAGCTTAGCCACAGGGGGCTTAGAGACCCAGTACTTC
CDR3aa: CASSLATGGLETQYF

j_gene: TRBJ2-5
v_gene: TRBV6-6
d_gene: NA
abundance: many
CDR3nt: TGTGCCAGCAGTTACGACACCTACCAAGAGACCCAGTACTTC
CDR3aa: CASSYDTYQETQYF

j_gene: TRBJ1-4
v_gene: TRBV2
d_gene: TRBD1
abundance: few
CDR3nt: TGTGCCAGCAGTGAATTACAGGGGGGGCGAAAACTGTTTTTT
CDR3aa: CASSELQGGRKLFF

j_gene: TRBJ2-3
v_gene: TRBV19
d_gene: NA
abundance: NA
CDR3nt: TGTGCCAGTAGGTCCGGGATGAGCTCAGATACGCAGTATTTT
CDR3aa: CASRSGMSSDTQYF